The next 27 T cell receptor beta chains were all read from a single sample in a study of patients and donors after allogeneic stem cell transplantation. TCRdb fed the RT-PCR reads into MiXCR, producing one record per CDR3 protein. This sample has hundreds of thousands of distinct CDR3 sequences; around 40% occur once, and the top ten carry roughly 10%. The sequencing sample was made of blood, either unsorted or a sorted T cell fraction (not recorded which). These receptors originate from a human donor who was either an allogeneic HSCT recipient or a stem cell or donor lymphocyte infusion donor (not recorded which). It is not recorded whose cells these are; they may come from a transplant donor.

V is TRBV6-5 and J is TRBJ1-2; TRBD1 is a possible D gene (5 bases). The CDR3 is made up of 14 amino acids. CDR1 and CDR2 from the germline V gene are MNHEY and SVGAGI. V lost 7 bases to trimming and J lost 1 base, with 13 bases between them. As DNA, the CDR3 is TGTGCCAGCACCCTGGGGCGCGGTAACTATGGCTACACCTTC. Protein: CASTLGRGNYGYTF.

Only a few counts were recorded for this clonotype. This chain links TRBV29-1 with TRBJ1-1; TRBD1 is a possible D gene (5 bases). The CDR3 consists of 13 residues. Germline V gene sequence: CDR1 SQVTM, CDR2 ANQGSEA. Between the trimmed V and J ends, which lost 3 bases and 4 bases, there was a span of 12 bases. The CDR3 nucleotides are TGCAGCGTTGACCCCCGGGGGACCACTGAAGCTTTCTTT. Its translation: CSVDPRGTTEAFF.

This clonotype was recorded many times. This chain connects TRBV12-3 or TRBV12-4 to TRBJ2-5; possible D gene TRBD2, 6 bases. Trimming cost V 3 bases and J 2 bases, with 16 bases left between them. This CDR3 has 16 amino acids. The chain's CDR3 is CASSFGMDYSQETQYF. DNA for the CDR3: TGTGCCAGCAGTTTCGGAATGGACTACTCACAAGAGACCCAGTACTTC.

This clonotype was recorded a few times. CDR3 region: CASSFGTAIQRDTQYF. The CDR3 nucleotides are TGTGCCAGCAGCTTCGGAACAGCCATACAGAGAGATACGCAGTATTTT. The rearrangement links TRBV7-9 to TRBJ2-3; D gene ambiguous. This CDR3 comprises 16 residues. Looked up from germline, CDR1 is SEHNR and CDR2 is FQNEAQ (reference sequence). Between the trimmed V and J ends, which lost 3 bases and 5 bases, there was a span of 18 bases.

The chain couples TRBV11-2 to TRBJ1-2, with a possible D match to TRBD1 (6 bases). The CDR3 has 15 amino acids. Germline-derived CDR1 and CDR2 are SGHAT and FQNNGV. The V and J ends lost 5 bases and 5 bases respectively, with 18 bases between them. The CDR3 sequence: CASSENREREYGYTF. For the CDR3, the DNA is TGTGCCAGCAGCGAGAACAGGGAGAGGGAGTATGGCTACACCTTC.

This clonotype was observed once. This sequence joins TRBV11-2 and TRBJ2-1; no reliable D call. V gave up 5 bases and J gave up 6 bases, with 14 bases separating them. Germline V gene data show CDR1 as SGHAT and CDR2 as FQNNGV. The CDR3 sequence is 14 residues long. DNA of the CDR3: TGTGCCAGCAGCACAATCGGGCCTATCAATGAGCAGTTCTTC. Translation gives CASSTIGPINEQFF.

The chain joins TRBV5-1 to TRBJ1-6; tentative D call: TRBD1 (5 bases). V lost 0 bases to trimming and J lost 4 bases, with 11 bases between them. The CDR3 contains 16 residues. CDR1 and CDR2 (germline): SGHRS, YFSETQ. The CDR3: CASSLGGSRYNSPLHF. The CDR3 DNA sequence: TGCGCCAGCAGCTTGGGGGGGAGTCGATATAATTCACCCCTCCACTTT.

This clonotype was observed a few times. V and J are TRBV27 and TRBJ1-2, with a possible D match to TRBD1 (5 bases). Trimming removed 0 bases at V and 8 bases at J, with 22 bases between. The germline CDR1 and CDR2 sequences are MNHEY and SMNVEV (reference sequence). The CDR3 runs 17 residues. The DNA of the CDR3 is TGTGCCAGCAGTTTATCGGGCCCTGTCCCAGGGAGTGCAGGCTACACCTTC. It encodes CASSLSGPVPGSAGYTF.

The CDR3 nucleotides are TGTGCCAGCTCACCACCCGGAAGGAACGGGGAGCTGTTTTTT. It codes for CASSPPGRNGELFF. The chain employs TRBV18 and TRBJ2-2; D uncertain. Per germline, CDR1 KGHSH and CDR2 LQKENI. This CDR3 comprises 14 residues. The V end lost 0 bases, the J end lost 7 bases, and 9 bases lay between the germline ends.

The chain couples TRBV29-1 to TRBJ2-3, with D possibly TRBD2 on 6 matching bases. The V end lost 7 bases, the J end lost 4 bases, and 15 bases lay between the germline ends. The CDR3 length is 13 residues. Germline values: CDR1 SQVTM, CDR2 ANQGSEA. The CDR3 loop is CSAGTGLADTQYF. The CDR3 bases are TGCAGCGCCGGGACTGGTTTGGCAGATACGCAGTATTTT.

The CDR3 here is CASSLDHRTGTGGYTF. DNA for the CDR3: TGTGCCAGCAGCTTAGATCATCGGACAGGGACGGGCGGCTACACCTTC. The chain is built from TRBV7-8 and TRBJ1-2, with TRBD1 matching over 8 bases. CDR1 and CDR2 from the germline V gene are SGHVS and FQNEAQ. The CDR3 length is 16 residues. V gave up 1 base and J gave up 8 bases; unmatched junction bases: 12.

J is TRBJ2-5 and V is TRBV6-5, with TRBD2 matching 13 bases. CDR1 is MNHEY, CDR2 SVGAGI, per germline. V lost 8 bases to trimming and J lost 2 bases; unmatched junction nucleotides: 2. CDR3 length: 14 amino acids. CDR3 protein: CASGTSGIQETQYF. In DNA form, the CDR3 reads TGTGCCAGCGGGACTAGCGGGATTCAAGAGACCCAGTACTTC.

V usage is TRBV15 and J usage is TRBJ1-2, with no clear D. The CDR3 is 14 amino acids. Germline CDR1 is LNHNV and CDR2 is YYDKDF (reference sequence). Trimming shortened V by 0 bases and J by 6 bases, and 11 bases separated the two germline ends. CDR3 nucleotide sequence: TGTGCCACCAGCAGAGATTTGACGGGCAATGGCTACACCTTC. Its translation is CATSRDLTGNGYTF.

V usage is TRBV12-3 or TRBV12-4 and J usage is TRBJ2-3, with D hard to call. The CDR3 is made up of 14 amino acids. V was trimmed by 0 bases and J by 3 bases, leaving 7 bases between them. CDR3 DNA: TGTGCCAGCAGTTTAGCGCACAGAACAGATACGCAGTATTTT. It codes for CASSLAHRTDTQYF.

V gene TRBV27 combines with J gene TRBJ1-4, with 9 bases that match TRBD1. V lost 5 bases, J lost 8 bases, and 15 bases stayed unmatched. Germline V CDR1 and CDR2: MNHEY, SMNVEV (reference sequence). The CDR3 runs 17 residues. This CDR3 is CASSPTGGTGRGEKLFF. The CDR3 DNA reads TGTGCCAGCAGTCCAACTGGGGGGACAGGGCGAGGGGAAAAACTGTTTTTT.

This clonotype showed up many times. The chain uses TRBV5-8 and TRBJ1-5; TRBD1 is a possible D gene (6 bases). Trimming stripped 3 bases from V and 6 bases from J, with 13 bases between. Germline assignment: CDR1 SGHTS and CDR2 YDEGEE. This CDR3 spans 14 amino acids. CDR3: CASSWRGQGQPQHF. In DNA, the CDR3 is TGTGCCAGCAGCTGGCGGGGGCAAGGTCAGCCCCAGCATTTT. Looking up the rest from reference TRBV5-8 and TRBJ1-5 gives the full variable domain: EAGVTQSPTHLIKTRGQQATLRCSPISGHTSVYWYQQALGLGLQFLLWYDEGEERNRGNFPPRFSGRQFPNYSSELNVNALELEDSALYLCASSWRGQGQPQHFGDGTRLSIL.

This clonotype has only a few counts. The gene calls are TRBV21-1 and TRBJ1-5. TRBV21-1 is recorded as a pseudogene. The length of the CDR3 is 16 residues. The DNA for the CDR3 is TGTGCCAGCAGCAAAGGAATCTGGTATAGCAATCAGCCCCAGCATTTT. Protein sequence: CASSKGIWYSNQPQHF.

This clonotype was picked up a small number of times. The V call is TRBV7-2, the J call TRBJ1-2; TRBD1 is a possible D gene (5 bases). The CDR3 has 13 residues. Trimming removed 6 bases at V and 2 bases at J, with 10 bases between. The germline CDR1 and CDR2 sequences are SGHTA and FQGNSA. Here the CDR3 reads CASSGDQNYGYTF. The CDR3 coding sequence is TGTGCCAGCAGTGGGGACCAGAACTATGGCTACACCTTC.

In DNA, the CDR3 is TGTGCCAGCAGTCCGAGGGGGGCGGGGGCTTTATGGCAGTTCTTC. Translation gives CASSPRGAGALWQFF. This chain uses TRBV12-3 or TRBV12-4 with TRBJ2-1; D might be TRBD2 (7 bases). The CDR3 sequence is 15 residues long. V lost 5 bases and J lost 12, with 23 bases in between.

The chain couples TRBV29-1 to TRBJ1-1; D might be TRBD1 (5 bases). The V gene lost 6 bases and the J gene lost 3 bases, with 11 bases spanning the gap. This CDR3 is built from 12 residues. Germline CDR1 and CDR2: SQVTM and ANQGSEA. The DNA for the CDR3 is TGCAGCGTCGCTCAGGGAGACACTGAAGCTTTCTTT. Protein product: CSVAQGDTEAFF.

J is TRBJ2-7 and V is TRBV20-1; D is uncertain. This CDR3 region has 12 residues. Germline V gives CDR1 DFQATT, CDR2 SNEGSKA (reference sequence). Trimming left V 0 bases short and J 5 bases short, with 8 bases between. Written as DNA, the CDR3 is TGCAGTGCTAGAGATCCCAACAACGAGCAGTACTTC. Its translation: CSARDPNNEQYF.

This clonotype was seen only a few times. The rearrangement uses TRBV29-1 and TRBJ2-3; 9 positions agree with TRBD1. Trimming cost V 6 bases and J 1 base; bases outside gene matches: 8. The CDR3 extends over 15 amino acids. CDR1 and CDR2 (germline): SQVTM, ANQGSEA. In DNA, the CDR3 is TGCAGCGTCGAACAGGGGGCAGGAGGCACAGATACGCAGTATTTT. Translating gives CSVEQGAGGTDTQYF.

V is TRBV7-8 and J is TRBJ2-1, with TRBD2 matching 14 bases. Germline V gives CDR1 SGHVS, CDR2 FQNEAQ. The CDR3 totals 16 residues. J was trimmed by 4 bases and V by 8 bases; bases with no gene match: 7. The CDR3 is CASLGLAGDLYNEQFF. CDR3 sequence (DNA): TGTGCCAGCTTGGGACTAGCGGGGGACCTTTACAATGAGCAGTTCTTC.

This clonotype appeared a few times. V and J are TRBV9 and TRBJ2-5, with no clear D. Per germline, CDR1 SGDLS and CDR2 YYNGEE. Trimming cost V 0 bases and J 2 bases, with 14 bases left between them. The CDR3 extends over 16 amino acids. The CDR3 DNA sequence: TGTGCCAGCAGCGTAGCGGTGTCCTTGGGACAAGAGACCCAGTACTTC. Translated, it gives CASSVAVSLGQETQYF.

The CDR3 protein is CASSKRTGMNTEAFF. CDR3 DNA sequence: TGTGCCAGCAGTAAGCGGACAGGGATGAACACTGAAGCTTTCTTT. V is TRBV28 and J is TRBJ1-1; 8 nucleotides align to TRBD1. The V segment lost 5 bases and the J segment 0 bases; nucleotides outside the gene matches: 5. This CDR3 has 15 amino acids. Germline values: CDR1 MDHEN, CDR2 SYDVKM.

The gene calls are TRBV20-1 and TRBJ1-1, with 8 positions matching TRBD1. The ends lost 4 bases at V and 0 bases at J; junction bases unmatched: 4. Germline V lookup: CDR1 DFQATT, CDR2 SNEGSKA (reference sequence). The CDR3 is made up of 14 amino acids. CDR3 sequence reads: CSAMQGAMNTEAFF. The CDR3, as DNA: TGCAGTGCTATGCAGGGGGCGATGAACACTGAAGCTTTCTTT.

The chain uses TRBV5-5 and TRBJ2-7; D possibly corresponds to TRBD1 (5 bases). Germline CDR1 is SGHKS and CDR2 is YYEKEE (reference sequence). The V end lost 1 base, the J end lost 2 bases, and 10 bases lay between the germline ends. There are 14 residues in the CDR3. The CDR3 region has the DNA TGTGCCAGCAGCTTGAGGGGTTGGGCCTACGAGCAGTACTTC. Amino acids: CASSLRGWAYEQYF.